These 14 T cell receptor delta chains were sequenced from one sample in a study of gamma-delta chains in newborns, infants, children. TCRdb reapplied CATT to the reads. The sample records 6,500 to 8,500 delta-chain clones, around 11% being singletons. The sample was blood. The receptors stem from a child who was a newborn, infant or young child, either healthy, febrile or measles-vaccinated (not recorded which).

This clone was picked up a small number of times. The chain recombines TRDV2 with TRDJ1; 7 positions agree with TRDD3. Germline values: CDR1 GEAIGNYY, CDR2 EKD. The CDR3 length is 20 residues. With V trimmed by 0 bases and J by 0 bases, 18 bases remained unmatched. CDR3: CACDTVKLTAGGPHTDKLIF. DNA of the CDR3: TGTGCCTGTGACACCGTTAAGTTGACGGCTGGGGGTCCTCACACCGATAAACTCATCTTT.

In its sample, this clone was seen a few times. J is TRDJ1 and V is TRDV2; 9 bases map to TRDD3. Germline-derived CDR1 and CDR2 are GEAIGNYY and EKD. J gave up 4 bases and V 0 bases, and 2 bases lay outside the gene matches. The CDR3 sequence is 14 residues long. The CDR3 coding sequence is TGTGCCTGTGACACCTGGGGGATAAACGATAAACTCATCTTT. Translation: CACDTWGINDKLIF.

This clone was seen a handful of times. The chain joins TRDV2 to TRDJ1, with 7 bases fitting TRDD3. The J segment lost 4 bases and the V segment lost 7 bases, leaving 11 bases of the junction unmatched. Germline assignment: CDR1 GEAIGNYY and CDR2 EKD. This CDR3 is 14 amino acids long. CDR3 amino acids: CACLVLGPSDKLIF. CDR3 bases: TGTGCCTGCTTGGTACTGGGGCCAAGCGATAAACTCATCTTT.

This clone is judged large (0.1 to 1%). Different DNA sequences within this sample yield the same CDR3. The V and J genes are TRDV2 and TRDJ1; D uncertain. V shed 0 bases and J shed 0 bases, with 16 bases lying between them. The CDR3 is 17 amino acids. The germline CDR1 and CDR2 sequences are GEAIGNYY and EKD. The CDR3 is CACDTVSRPKYTDKLIF. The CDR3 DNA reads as TGTGCCTGTGACACCGTGTCCCGACCCAAGTACACCGATAAACTCATCTTT.

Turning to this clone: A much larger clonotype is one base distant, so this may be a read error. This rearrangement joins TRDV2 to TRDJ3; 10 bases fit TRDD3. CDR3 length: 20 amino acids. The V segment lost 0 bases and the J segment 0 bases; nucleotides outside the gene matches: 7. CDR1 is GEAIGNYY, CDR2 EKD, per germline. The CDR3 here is CACDTVLGDAGSWDTRQMFF. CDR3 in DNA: TGTGCCTGTGACACCGTACTGGGGGATGCGGGCTCCTGGGACACCCGACAGATGTTTTTC.

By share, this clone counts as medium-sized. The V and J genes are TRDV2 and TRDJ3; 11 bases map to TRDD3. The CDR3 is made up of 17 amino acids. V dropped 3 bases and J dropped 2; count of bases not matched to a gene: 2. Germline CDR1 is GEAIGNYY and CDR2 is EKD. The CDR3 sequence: CACDVLGDTWDTRQMFF. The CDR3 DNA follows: TGTGCCTGTGACGTACTGGGGGATACCTGGGACACCCGACAGATGTTTTTC.

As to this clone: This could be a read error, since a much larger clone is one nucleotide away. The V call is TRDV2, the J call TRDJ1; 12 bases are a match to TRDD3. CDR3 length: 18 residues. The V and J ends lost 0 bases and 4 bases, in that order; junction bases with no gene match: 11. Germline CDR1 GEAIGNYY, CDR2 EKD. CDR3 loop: CACDTLHAGGYAIDKLIF. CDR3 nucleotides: TGTGCCTGTGACACCCTACACGCTGGGGGATACGCAATCGATAAACTCATCTTT.

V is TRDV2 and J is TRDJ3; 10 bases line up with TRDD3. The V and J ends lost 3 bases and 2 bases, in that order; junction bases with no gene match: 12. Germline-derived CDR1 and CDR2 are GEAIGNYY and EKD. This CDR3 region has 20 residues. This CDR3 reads CACDPVLGDRPPWDTRQMFF. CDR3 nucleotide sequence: TGTGCCTGTGACCCTGTACTGGGGGATCGCCCGCCCTGGGACACCCGACAGATGTTTTTC.

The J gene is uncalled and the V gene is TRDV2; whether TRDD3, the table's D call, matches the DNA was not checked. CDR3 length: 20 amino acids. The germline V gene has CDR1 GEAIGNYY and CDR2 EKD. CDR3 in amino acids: CACDTLTPKGRKSDTDKIIF. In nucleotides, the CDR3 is TGTGCCTGTGATACCTTAACCCCCAAGGGGAGAAAGAGCGACACCGATAAAATCATCTTT.

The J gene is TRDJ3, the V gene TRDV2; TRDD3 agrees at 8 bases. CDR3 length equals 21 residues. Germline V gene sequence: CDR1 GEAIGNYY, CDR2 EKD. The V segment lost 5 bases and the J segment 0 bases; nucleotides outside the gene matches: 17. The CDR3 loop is CACGSLGDRPHVSWDTRQMFF. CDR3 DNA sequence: TGTGCCTGTGGCTCTCTGGGGGACCGACCCCACGTCTCCTGGGACACCCGACAGATGTTTTTC.

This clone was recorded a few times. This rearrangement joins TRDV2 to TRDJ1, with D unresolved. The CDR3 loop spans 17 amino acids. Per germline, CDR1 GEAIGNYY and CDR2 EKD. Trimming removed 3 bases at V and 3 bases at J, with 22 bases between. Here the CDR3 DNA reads TGTGCCTGTGACGCCCTAGATTACCCCCGACTCTCCGATAAACTCATCTTT. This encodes CACDALDYPRLSDKLIF.

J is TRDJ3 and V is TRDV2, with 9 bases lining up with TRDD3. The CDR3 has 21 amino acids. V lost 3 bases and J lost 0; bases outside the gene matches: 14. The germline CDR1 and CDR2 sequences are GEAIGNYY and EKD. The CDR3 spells CACDPTSPTGGPSWDTRQMFF. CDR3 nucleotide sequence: TGTGCCTGTGACCCAACCTCACCGACTGGGGGACCCTCCTGGGACACCCGACAGATGTTTTTC.

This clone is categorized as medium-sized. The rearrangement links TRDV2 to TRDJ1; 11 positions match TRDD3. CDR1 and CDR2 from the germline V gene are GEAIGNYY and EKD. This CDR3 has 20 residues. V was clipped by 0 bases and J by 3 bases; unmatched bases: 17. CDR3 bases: TGTGCCTGTGACACCGTAGGGTCCTCCTTGGGGGATACGTGGTCCGATAAACTCATCTTT. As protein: CACDTVGSSLGDTWSDKLIF.

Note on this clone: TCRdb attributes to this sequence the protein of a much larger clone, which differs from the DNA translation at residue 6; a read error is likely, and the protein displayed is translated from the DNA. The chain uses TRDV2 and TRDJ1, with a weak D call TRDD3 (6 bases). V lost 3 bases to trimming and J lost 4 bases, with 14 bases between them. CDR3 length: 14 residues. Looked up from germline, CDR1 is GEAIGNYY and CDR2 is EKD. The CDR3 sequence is CACDPCGYFDKLIF. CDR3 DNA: TGTGCCTGTGACCCTTGTGGATACTTCGATAAACTCATCTTT.